This T cell receptor beta chain was documented in a study of blood T cell repertoires in COVID-19. Assay: immunoSEQ multiplex PCR; the TCRdb copy retains only in-frame clones and omits some. The data hold about 140,000 clones, with 80% to 85% observed a single time. Specimen: peripheral blood. This clonotype was sampled from a woman aged 55-75 years with acute or convalescent COVID-19.

CDR3 DNA: TGTGCCAGCAGCTTGAGGGGGCCGGGCGAGCAGTACTTC. This encodes CASSLRGPGEQYF. This chain links TRBV7-8 with TRBJ2-7, with 7 bases aligning to TRBD1. V dropped 3 bases and J dropped 6; count of bases not matched to a gene: 5. The length of the CDR3 is 13 residues. Germline CDR1 SGHVS, CDR2 FQNEAQ.